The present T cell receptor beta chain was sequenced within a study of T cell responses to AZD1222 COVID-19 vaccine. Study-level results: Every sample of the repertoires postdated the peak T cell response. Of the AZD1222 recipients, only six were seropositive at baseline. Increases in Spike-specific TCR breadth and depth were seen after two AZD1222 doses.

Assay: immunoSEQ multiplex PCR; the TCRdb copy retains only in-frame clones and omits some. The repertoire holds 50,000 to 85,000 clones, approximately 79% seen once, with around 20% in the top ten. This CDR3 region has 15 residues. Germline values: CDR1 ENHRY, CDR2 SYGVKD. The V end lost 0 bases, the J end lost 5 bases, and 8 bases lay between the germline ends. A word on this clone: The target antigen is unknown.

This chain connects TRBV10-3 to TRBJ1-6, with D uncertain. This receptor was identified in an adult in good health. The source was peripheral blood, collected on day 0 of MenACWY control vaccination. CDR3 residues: CAISESNGDNSPLHF. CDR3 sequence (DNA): TGTGCCATCAGTGAGTCGAATGGGGATAATTCACCCCTCCACTTT.